These T cell receptor beta chains were read from a single sample in a study of blood T cells in healthy people across ages. TCRdb ran MiXCR on the 5' RACE reads and lists one entry per CDR3 protein. The table has approximately 1.5 million distinct CDR3 sequences, approximately 43% seen once. Sequenced input: blood. These receptors were taken from a woman between 18 and 29 years old in good health. CDR3s include the opening cysteine and the closing phenylalanine or tryptophan. D genes are given only for firm matches. Only some rows state a clone size, as once, few, many or a class for expanded clones.

TRBJ1-2	few	-	TRBV2	TGTGCCAGCAGTGAGTTTAGTGGCTACACCTTC	CASSEFSGYTF
TRBJ2-1	-	TRBD2	TRBV7-2	TGTGCCAGCAGGATGGCTAGCGGCAGCTCCTACAATGAGCAGTTCTTC	CASRMASGSSYNEQFF
TRBJ2-3	once	-	TRBV3-1	TGTGCCAGCAGCCGGGACCCCGACCCTCAAGTAGATACGCAGTATTTT	CASSRDPDPQVDTQYF
TRBJ2-7	-	-	TRBV6-2/TRBV6-3	TGTGCCAGCAGTCCCCCAATGGGCGAGCAGTACTTC	CASSPPMGEQYF
TRBJ2-7	-	-	TRBV9	TGTGCCAGCAGCACTCCGGGAGTCTACAATGAGCAGTACTTC	CASSTPGVYNEQYF
TRBJ1-1	-	-	TRBV3-1	TGTGCCAGCAGCCAAGGTAACACGAACACTGAAGCTTTCTTT	CASSQGNTNTEAFF
TRBJ2-7	-	TRBD1	TRBV20-1	TGCAGTGCTAGGCCGACAGGGGGAAGCTACGAGCAGTACTTC	CSARPTGGSYEQYF
TRBJ2-7	-	-	TRBV5-6	TGTGCCAGCAGCTTGGCTAGGGAAACCTACGAGCAGTACTTC	CASSLARETYEQYF
TRBJ2-5	-	-	TRBV12-3/TRBV12-4	TGTGCCAGCAGCCCACAGGGGGGAGGGGCCTACAATGAGCAGTACTTC	CASSPQGGGAYNEQYF
TRBJ1-2	-	-	TRBV6-2/TRBV6-3	TGTGCCAGCAGTGACGTGGTTCACGCCAGTGGCTACACCTTC	CASSDVVHASGYTF
TRBJ2-2	-	-	TRBV18	TGTGCCAGCTCACCACGTATCACGGACAATTTGAACACCGGGGAGCTGTTTTTT	CASSPRITDNLNTGELFF
TRBJ2-5	-	TRBD2	TRBV20-1	TGCAGTGCTAGATCCACTCGACTAGCGGGGGGACAAACCTTCGCCTCAGAGACCCAGTACTTC	CSARSTRLAGGQTFASETQYF
TRBJ2-5	-	-	TRBV18	TGTACCAGCTCACCAGGTAGCAGGGGAGAGACCCAGTACTTC	CTSSPGSRGETQYF
TRBJ1-1	few	TRBD1	TRBV20-1	TGCAGTGCTAGTCTGCCGGGACAGGGGGCGGTGGCTTTCTTT	CSASLPGQGAVAFF
TRBJ1-1	-	-	TRBV7-3	TGTGCCAGCAGCTTATTTTCGGGCCAAGAAGCTTTCTTT	CASSLFSGQEAFF
TRBJ1-1	few	TRBD1	TRBV30	TGTGCCTGGGACAGGGGCCTGGGGACTGAAGCTTTCTTT	CAWDRGLGTEAFF
TRBJ2-1	few	-	TRBV3-1	TGTGCCAGCAGCCAAGATGAATCCACTCAAGACAATGAGCAGTTCTTC	CASSQDESTQDNEQFF
TRBJ1-4	-	TRBD1	TRBV5-5	TGTGCCAGCAGCGTTACAGGGGGGGGAGAAAAACTGTTTTTT	CASSVTGGGEKLFF
TRBJ2-1	few	TRBD1	TRBV9	TGTGCCAGCAGCGAAGGGACAGGGACTTACAATGAGCAGTTCTTC	CASSEGTGTYNEQFF
TRBJ1-2	many	-	TRBV12-5	TGTGCTAGTGGTTTTTGGACGCTCATGAGGCGGGACTATGGCTACACCTTC	CASGFWTLMRRDYGYTF
TRBJ2-1	many	-	TRBV28	TGTGCCAGCAGCCGTTTGGCGAGGTCGGGTGAGCAGTTCTTC	CASSRLARSGEQFF
TRBJ2-1	-	TRBD2	TRBV11-2	TGTGCCAGCAGCTCTCAGCGGGAGAGGGTTGATGAGCAGTTCTTC	CASSSQRERVDEQFF
TRBJ1-2	many	-	TRBV11-2	TGTGCCAGCAGCTTCGCACCAGGGGACTATGGCTACACCTTC	CASSFAPGDYGYTF
TRBJ2-7	-	-	TRBV7-9	TGTGCCAGCAGCTCCCCAATTTACGAGCAGTACTTC	CASSSPIYEQYF
TRBJ2-3	-	-	TRBV7-2	TGTGCCAGCAGCCCCAATCGGGTGCATACGCAGTATTTT	CASSPNRVHTQYF
TRBJ2-3	-	-	TRBV3-1	TGTGCCAGCAGCCAAGCGGTTTTTTCATGGCCGGATACGCAGTATTTT	CASSQAVFSWPDTQYF
TRBJ2-7	few	-	TRBV20-1	TGCAGTGCCGTTCAGCCGCGCTCCTACGAGCAGTACTTC	CSAVQPRSYEQYF
TRBJ2-3	few	-	TRBV12-3/TRBV12-4	TGTGCCACCGCTACAGATACGCAGTATTTT	CATATDTQYF
TRBJ2-7	-	-	TRBV12-3/TRBV12-4	TGTGCCAGCAGCTCCCGTACCGTTCGCTACGAGCAGTACTTC	CASSSRTVRYEQYF
TRBJ2-7	few	-	TRBV10-3	TGTGCCATCAGTGAATTAGGTGGTAGCTCCTACAATGAGCAGTACTTC	CAISELGGSSYNEQYF
TRBJ2-2	-	-	TRBV6-5	TGTGCCAGCCGTTCGAGCGGGTTGAACACCTGGGAGCTGTTTTTT	CASRSSGLNTWELFF
TRBJ2-7	-	TRBD1	TRBV4-1	TGCGCCAGCAGCCACCCCGGGACAGACAATGAGCAGTACTTC	CASSHPGTDNEQYF
TRBJ2-1	few	TRBD2	TRBV3-1	TGTGCCAGCAGCCCCGGACCCCTTAGCGGGAGGGGCTACAATGAGCAGTTCTTC	CASSPGPLSGRGYNEQFF